This TCR beta chain was captured in a study of T cell clonotyping in hematopoietic cell transplantation (dated by TCRdb to about 2021). About the investigation overall: A total of under 150 blood samples were gathered in the study from roughly 37 consecutive transplant recipients along with their related donors. Recruitment of patients was conducted between late 2015 and 2017, and follow-up was continued until late 2020 or death. Broader findings and caveats from the paper: The sample size was limited and the cells went unsorted, which meant the CD4 and CD8 repertoire contributions could not be told apart. Recipient repertoires showed only a small fraction of overlap with donor repertoires, and over 97% appeared de novo at the given depth. Inverse Simpson Index values from donors and from recipients before transplant predicted broader TCR repertoire diversity after transplant. A decrease in recipient TCR diversity was observed after transplant, and a progressive increase in pathologically expanded clonotypes was seen from day 30 to day 180.

TCR beta CDR3 regions were amplified from genomic DNA with the immunoSEQ assay, a bias-controlled multiplex PCR using V- and J-specific primers. In a second PCR step, a proprietary barcode and Illumina adapter sequences were attached to the CDR3 amplicons. An Illumina MiSeq instrument was used to sequence the CDR3 libraries. On the study's bioinformatics: Export and quality control were handled in immunoSEQ Analyzer 3.0, while downstream analyses relied on R Bioconductor and Immunarch. Only productive rearrangements within the normalized downsampled data set were used in the calculation of repertoire metrics. In the normalized cohort, a clonotype counted as pathologically expanded if the clonotype was larger than 5 templates. Repertoire diversity was measured with the Inverse Simpson Index. To capture all clonotypes, CMV-specificity analyses were performed on the non-normalized data set. Entries here come from immuneACCESS through TCRdb and include only in-frame sequences with V and J called. Some clones fail to appear in such tables; in the studies checked, an unresolved V gene covers under half of the shortfall, and the cause of the remainder is unknown. That table furnishes V, J and clone size, whereas the DNA furnished D and trimming. This sample is represented by fewer than 7,000 clones; about 66% of them were singletons. Around 28% of the sample lies in the top ten.

As concerns this clone: Its antigen is not yet known. Per-nucleotide qualities are absent, and no much larger clonotype sits a single base away.

The CDR3 numbers 16 residues from cysteine through phenylalanine. The read is trimmed to its CDR3 DNA, 48 bases read in frame from base 1. Between the V and J ends, shortened by 2 bases and 4 bases respectively, the junction contains 15 bases. CDR1 MNHNY and CDR2 SVGAGI are derived from the germline V gene (reference sequence). The time point label for this specimen denotes: 180 days after allo-HCT. Blood from recipients was drawn roughly 28 days before transplant, then again at days 30, 100 and 180 after transplant. Nuclei Lysis Solution was used to extract genomic DNA from fresh or cryopreserved unfractionated peripheral blood mononuclear cells.

This TCR was recovered from a male patient between 50 and 60 years old who had an allogeneic stem cell transplant from an unrelated donor, so the T cells may come from the graft donor. Some clones in this sample may be carry-over from other donors' samples. Sequencing used PBMCs, obtained 180 days after allogeneic stem cell transplant. The chain is made from TRBV6-6 and TRBJ1-5; perhaps TRBD1 is the D gene, with 6 bases matching. The CDR3 protein sequence reads: CASSYPTLTGNQPQHF. The sequenced DNA is TGTGCCAGCAGTTACCCGACACTCACAGGGAATCAGCCCCAGCATTTT.